This TCR beta chain was recorded in a study of blood T cell repertoires in COVID-19 (dated by TCRdb to about 2020). For context, the study as a whole: The collaborator samples originated in the United States, Italy and Spain and spanned the acute and convalescent phases of COVID-19. Deeply sampled blood TCRbeta repertoires from subjects exposed to, actively infected with, or recovered from COVID-19 were included in the dataset. Nearly every sample came with metadata listing a de-identified subject ID, COVID-19 status, age in years and sex. The repertoires were released in a freely available public database intended as a resource for research on the immune response to SARS-CoV-2. Where available, HLA class I and class II types were obtained from metadata supplied by the sample provider rather than from assay-based typing. Samples were obtained from the ongoing ImmuneRACE study (first 160 participants) and from some 1,200 subjects provided by 6 global collaborators. The prospective study material was composed of cDNA or gDNA derived from T cells, B-cell-depleted T cells, or PBMCs. The full study reports these points: The amount of clinical and demographic metadata varied by source and participant and was provided uncurated.

Whole blood was collected in K2EDTA tubes by collaborating institutions according to the institutions' own protocols. For TCRbeta analysis, collaborators shipped samples in one of three forms: frozen whole blood, isolated PBMCs, or DNA extracted from either of those sample types. The immunoSEQ Assay, a bias-controlled multiplex PCR, was used to amplify TCRbeta CDR3 regions from genomic DNA. Per the original workflow: The number of nucleated cells in each sample was estimated by amplification of reference gene primers within the assay. To quantify the absolute abundance of each unique TCRbeta CDR3 rearrangement, sequence reads were collapsed and filtered. For each sample, productive Simpson clonality was calculated by taking the square root of Simpson's diversity index across productive rearrangements. TCRdb took this table from immuneACCESS and kept in-frame rearrangements with V and J called. Such tables lack part of the clones; where checked against another copy, unresolved V genes explain under half of the gap, and the rest is unexplained. V, J and clone size are those of that table, while D and trimming were read from the DNA. The sample has more than 25,000 clones on record, roughly nine tenths of them singletons. The ten largest clonotypes hold more than 0.45% of the sample.

This clone was observed a handful of times. Its antigen remains unidentified. No qualities accompany the bases; no much larger clone lies one base away. This TCR came from a woman between 40 and 50 years old with active or convalescent COVID-19. The sequenced sample was peripheral blood.

The CDR3 in this case is CASSIDAGGSYNEQFF. Here is the DNA: TGTGCCAGTAGTATAGACGCGGGGGGCTCCTACAATGAGCAGTTCTTC. The V gene is TRBV19 and the J gene is TRBJ2-1; TRBD2 aligns with 8 central bases. CDR1 LNHDA and CDR2 SQIVND were looked up in the germline V gene (reference sequence). The CDR3 goes from the cysteine to the phenylalanine over 16 residues. Kept here is only the CDR3 DNA, which spans 48 bases and is read in frame from base 1. The germline V and J ends show losses of 0 bases and 0 bases respectively, and no gene match explains 1 base of the junction.